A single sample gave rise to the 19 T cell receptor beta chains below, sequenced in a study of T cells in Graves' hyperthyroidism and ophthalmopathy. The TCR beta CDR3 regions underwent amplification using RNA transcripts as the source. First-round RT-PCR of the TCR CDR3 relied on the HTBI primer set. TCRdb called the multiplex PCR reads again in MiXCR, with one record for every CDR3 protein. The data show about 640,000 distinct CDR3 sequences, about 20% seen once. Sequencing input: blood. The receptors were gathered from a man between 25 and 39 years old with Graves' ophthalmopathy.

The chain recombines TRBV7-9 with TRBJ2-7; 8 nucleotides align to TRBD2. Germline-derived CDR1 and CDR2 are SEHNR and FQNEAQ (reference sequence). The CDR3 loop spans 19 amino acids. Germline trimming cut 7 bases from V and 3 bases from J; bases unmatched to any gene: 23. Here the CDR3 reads CASTPDGGGGRGSVYEQYF. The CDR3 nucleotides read TGTGCCAGCACCCCGGACGGGGGGGGGGGTCGGGGGTCCGTCTACGAGCAGTACTTC.

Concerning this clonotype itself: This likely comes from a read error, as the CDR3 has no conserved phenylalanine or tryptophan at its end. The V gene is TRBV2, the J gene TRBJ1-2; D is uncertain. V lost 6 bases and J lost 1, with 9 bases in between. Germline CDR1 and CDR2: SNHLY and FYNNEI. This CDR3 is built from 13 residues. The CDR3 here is CASSPTINYGYTL. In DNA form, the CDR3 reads TGTGCCAGCAGCCCGACAATTAACTATGGCTACACCCTC.

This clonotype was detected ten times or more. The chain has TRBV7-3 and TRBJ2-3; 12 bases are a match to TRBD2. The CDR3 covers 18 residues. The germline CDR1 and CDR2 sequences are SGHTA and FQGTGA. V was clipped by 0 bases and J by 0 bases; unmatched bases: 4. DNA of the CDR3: TGTGCCAGCAGCTTAACGTGGGGGACTAGCGGGAGCACAGATACGCAGTATTTT. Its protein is CASSLTWGTSGSTDTQYF.

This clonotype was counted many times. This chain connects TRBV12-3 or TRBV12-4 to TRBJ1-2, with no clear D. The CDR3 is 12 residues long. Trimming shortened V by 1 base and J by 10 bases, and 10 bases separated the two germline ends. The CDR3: CASSLDPGTYTF. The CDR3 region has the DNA TGTGCCAGCAGTTTAGACCCGGGTACCTACACCTTC.

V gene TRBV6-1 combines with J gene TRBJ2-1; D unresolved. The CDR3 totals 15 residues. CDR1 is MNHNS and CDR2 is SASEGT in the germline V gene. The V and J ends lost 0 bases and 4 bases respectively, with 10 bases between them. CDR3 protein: CASSEATLGYNEQFF. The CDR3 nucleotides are TGTGCCAGCAGTGAAGCTACTTTAGGGTACAATGAGCAGTTCTTC.

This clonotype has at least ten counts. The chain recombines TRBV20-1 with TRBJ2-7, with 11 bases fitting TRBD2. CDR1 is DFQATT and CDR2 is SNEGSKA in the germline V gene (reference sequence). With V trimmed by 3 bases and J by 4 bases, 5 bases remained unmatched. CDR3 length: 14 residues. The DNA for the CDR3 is TGCAGTGCTAGCCCTACTAGCGGGAGTTACGAGCAGTACTTC. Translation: CSASPTSGSYEQYF.

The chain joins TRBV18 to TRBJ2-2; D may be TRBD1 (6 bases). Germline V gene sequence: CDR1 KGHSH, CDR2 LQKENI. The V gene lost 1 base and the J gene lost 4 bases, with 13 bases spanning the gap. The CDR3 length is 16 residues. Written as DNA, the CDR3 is TGTGCCAGCTCACCACTTAGGGACATCCTCACCGGGGAGCTGTTTTTT. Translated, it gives CASSPLRDILTGELFF.

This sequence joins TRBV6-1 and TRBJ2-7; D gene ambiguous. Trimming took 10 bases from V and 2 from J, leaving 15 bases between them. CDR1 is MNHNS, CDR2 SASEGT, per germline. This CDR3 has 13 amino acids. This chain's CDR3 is CATERHGTYEQYF. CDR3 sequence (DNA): TGTGCCACCGAACGGCACGGTACCTACGAGCAGTACTTC.

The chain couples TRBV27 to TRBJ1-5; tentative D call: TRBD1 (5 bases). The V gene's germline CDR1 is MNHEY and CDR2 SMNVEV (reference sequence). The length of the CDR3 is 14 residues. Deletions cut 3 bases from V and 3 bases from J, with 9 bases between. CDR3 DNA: TGTGCCAGCAGTTTCATAGGGGACAATCAGCCCCAGCATTTT. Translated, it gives CASSFIGDNQPQHF.

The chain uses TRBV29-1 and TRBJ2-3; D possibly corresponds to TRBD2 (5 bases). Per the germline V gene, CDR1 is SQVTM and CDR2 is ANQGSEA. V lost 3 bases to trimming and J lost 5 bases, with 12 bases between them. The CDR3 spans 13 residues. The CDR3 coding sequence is TGCAGCGTTGATGGCGGACTGGTAGATACGCAGTATTTT. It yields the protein CSVDGGLVDTQYF.

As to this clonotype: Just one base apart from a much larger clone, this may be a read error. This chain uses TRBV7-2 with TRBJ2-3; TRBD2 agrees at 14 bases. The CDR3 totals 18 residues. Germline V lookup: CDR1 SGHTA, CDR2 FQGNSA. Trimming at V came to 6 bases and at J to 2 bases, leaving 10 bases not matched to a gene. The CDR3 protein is CASRRERTSGRHTDTQYF. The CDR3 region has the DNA TGTGCCAGCAGGAGAGAACGGACTAGCGGGAGGCACACAGATACGCAGTATTTT.

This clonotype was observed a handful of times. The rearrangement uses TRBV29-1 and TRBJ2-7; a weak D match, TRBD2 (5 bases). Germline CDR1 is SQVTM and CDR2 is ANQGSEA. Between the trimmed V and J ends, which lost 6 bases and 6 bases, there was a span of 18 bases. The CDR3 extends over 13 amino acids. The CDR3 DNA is TGCAGCGTAACTTTACCGGGATTGGGCGAGCAGTACTTC. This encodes CSVTLPGLGEQYF.

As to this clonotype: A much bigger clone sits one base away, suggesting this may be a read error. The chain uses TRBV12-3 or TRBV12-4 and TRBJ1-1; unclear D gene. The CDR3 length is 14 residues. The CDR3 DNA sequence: TGTGCCGGCAGTTTTCCCCAGAAGAACACTGAAGCTTTCTTT. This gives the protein CAGSFPQKNTEAFF.

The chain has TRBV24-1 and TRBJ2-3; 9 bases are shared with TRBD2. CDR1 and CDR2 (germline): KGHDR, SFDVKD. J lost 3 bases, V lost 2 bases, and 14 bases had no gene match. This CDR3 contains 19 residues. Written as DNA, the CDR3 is TGTGCCACCAGTGATTGGCGTTCCGGTAGCGGGAGAGGAACAGATACGCAGTATTTT. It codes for CATSDWRSGSGRGTDTQYF.

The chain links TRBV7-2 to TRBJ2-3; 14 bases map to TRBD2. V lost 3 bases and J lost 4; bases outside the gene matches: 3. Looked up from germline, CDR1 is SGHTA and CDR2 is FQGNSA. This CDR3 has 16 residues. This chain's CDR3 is CASSLGTSGSADTQYF. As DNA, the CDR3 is TGTGCCAGCAGCTTGGGGACTAGCGGGAGTGCAGATACGCAGTATTTT. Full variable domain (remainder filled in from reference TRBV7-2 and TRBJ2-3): GAGVSQSPSNKVTEKGKDVELRCDPISGHTALYWYRQSLGQGLEFLIYFQGNSAPDKSGLPSDRFSAERTGGSVSTLTIQRTQQEDSAVYLCASSLGTSGSADTQYFGPGTRLTVL.

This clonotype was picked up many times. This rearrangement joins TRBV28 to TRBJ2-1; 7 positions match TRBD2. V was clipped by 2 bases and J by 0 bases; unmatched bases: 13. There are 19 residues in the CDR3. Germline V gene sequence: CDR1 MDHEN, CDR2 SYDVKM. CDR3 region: CASSLRSGSSGSSYNEQFF. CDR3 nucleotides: TGTGCCAGCAGTTTAAGGTCTGGTTCTAGCGGTAGCTCCTACAATGAGCAGTTCTTC.

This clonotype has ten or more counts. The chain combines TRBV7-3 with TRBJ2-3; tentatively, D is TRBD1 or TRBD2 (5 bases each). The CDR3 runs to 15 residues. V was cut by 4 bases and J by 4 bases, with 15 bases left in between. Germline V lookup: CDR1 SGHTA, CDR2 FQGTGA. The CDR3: CASSSGGVGADTQYF. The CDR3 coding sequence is TGTGCCAGCAGCTCTGGGGGAGTGGGCGCAGATACGCAGTATTTT.

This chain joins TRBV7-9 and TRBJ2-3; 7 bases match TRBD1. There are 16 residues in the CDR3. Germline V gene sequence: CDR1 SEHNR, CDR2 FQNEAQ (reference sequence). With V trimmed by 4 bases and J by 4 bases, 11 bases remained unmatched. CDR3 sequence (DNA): TGTGCCAGCAGCTCCACAGGGGATATGTGCCCAGATACGCAGTATTTT. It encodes CASSSTGDMCPDTQYF.

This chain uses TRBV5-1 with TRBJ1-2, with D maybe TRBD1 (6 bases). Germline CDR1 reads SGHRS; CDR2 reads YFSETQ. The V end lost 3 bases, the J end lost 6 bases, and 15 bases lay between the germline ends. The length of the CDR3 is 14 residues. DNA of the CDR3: TGCGCCAGCAGCTCCCTACAGGGAGTGGATGGCTACACCTTC. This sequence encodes CASSSLQGVDGYTF.